This T cell receptor (beta chain) was sequenced for a study of tumor-infiltrating lymphocytes in primary liver carcinoma. In the study overall: Sequenced samples came back with roughly 3.5 to 8 million productive TCRbeta reads, and the counts looked alike across tissue types.

Study findings and constraints: Tumor tissue displayed a significantly greater top-250-clone fraction than blood (p = 0.039).

Co-extraction yielded RNA and DNA from roughly 20-30 mg of unsorted bulk tissue. CDR1 is SGHAT and CDR2 is FQNNGV in the germline V gene. CDR3 size: 14 residues. In the case of this clonotype: Its cognate antigen is unknown. The junction and the germline gene differ at one end; a read error may be behind it.

The template, 500 ng total RNA, yielded TCR beta cDNA made with a constant-region primer. It was through three nested multiplex PCR rounds of slightly modified ARM-PCR that TCR beta libraries arose. A C-beta reverse primer and TRBV1-TRBV30 forward primers served in each of the first two PCR rounds, at 9 to 11 cycles apiece. TCRdb reanalysed the multiplex PCR reads using MiXCR and keeps one entry per CDR3 protein. The sample comprises about 78,000 distinct CDR3 sequences, nearly 70% of which are singletons, and about a quarter rests with the top ten. The chain joins TRBV11-2 to TRBJ2-5; D gene unclear. The sample consisted of liver tumor tissue from sampling region 4. As to subset: tumor region T4, right-lateral pole. The receptor's source is a man aged 35-49 years with primary liver carcinoma and hepatitis B virus infection. The CDR3 reads CASNLGGSQETQYF. The CDR3 region has the DNA TGTGCCAGCAACTTGGGTGGCTCCCAAGAGACCCAATACTTC.